Shown below are 15 T cell receptor beta chains from a single sample sequenced in a study of T cell responses to AZD1222 COVID-19 vaccine. Assay used: immunoSEQ multiplex PCR; TCRdb lists only in-frame clones, some missing. The data hold some 150,000 clones, with approximately 90% observed a single time. The input for sequencing was peripheral blood, taken 28 days after the second dose of the MenACWY control vaccine. These receptors were collected from an adult who received the MenACWY meningococcal vaccine as a control.

The rearrangement links TRBV5-4 to TRBJ2-1, with 9 bases that match TRBD2. V was pared by 2 bases and J by 5 bases, with 8 bases of the junction left unmatched. The CDR3 covers 16 residues. Germline assignment: CDR1 SGHNT and CDR2 YYREEE (reference sequence). CDR3 residues: CASSFGPRGGNNEQFF. In DNA, the CDR3 is TGTGCCAGCAGCTTTGGTCCGCGGGGGGGAAACAATGAGCAGTTCTTC.

This rearrangement joins TRBV19 to TRBJ1-2, with D perhaps TRBD1 (5 bases). CDR1 LNHDA and CDR2 SQIVND come from the germline V gene (reference sequence). The CDR3 runs to 15 residues. V was pared by 4 bases and J by 8 bases, with 20 bases between. This CDR3 reads CASSTPLSRAYGYTF. In DNA form, the CDR3 reads TGTGCCAGTAGTACCCCTCTATCCAGGGCGTACGGCTACACCTTC. Variable domain in full (rest from reference TRBV19 and TRBJ1-2): DGGITQSPKYLFRKEGQNVTLSCEQNLNHDAMYWYRQDPGQGLRLIYYSQIVNDFQKGDIAEGYSVSREKKESFPLTVTSAQKNPTAFYLCASSTPLSRAYGYTFGSGTRLTVV.

This rearrangement joins TRBV7-2 to TRBJ1-5; D may be TRBD1 (5 bases). Trimming shortened V by 3 bases and J by 3 bases, and 9 bases separated the two germline ends. Germline loops: CDR1 SGHTA, CDR2 FQGNSA. The CDR3 is 14 residues long. The CDR3 reads CASSFQGDNQPQHF. The CDR3 coding sequence is TGTGCCAGCAGCTTTCAAGGGGACAATCAGCCCCAGCATTTT.

This chain joins TRBV9 and TRBJ1-5; D not certain. CDR1 is SGDLS, CDR2 YYNGEE, per germline. The CDR3 extends over 12 amino acids. Trimming removed 4 bases from V and 4 bases from J, with 6 bases in between. CDR3 protein: CASSQGNQPQHF. DNA of the CDR3: TGTGCCAGCAGCCAAGGAAATCAGCCCCAGCATTTT.

The J gene is TRBJ1-1, the V gene TRBV11-2; D remains unclear. Germline V lookup: CDR1 SGHAT, CDR2 FQNNGV. The V end was cut by 1 base, the J end by 1 base, with 10 bases between. The CDR3 totals 15 residues. The chain's CDR3 is CASSLVAAANTEAFF. In DNA form, the CDR3 reads TGTGCCAGCAGCTTAGTGGCGGCGGCGAACACTGAAGCTTTCTTT.

This chain uses TRBV19 with TRBJ1-4; 7 bases align to TRBD1. Germline values: CDR1 LNHDA, CDR2 SQIVND (reference sequence). Losses at the gene ends were 6 bases for V and 6 bases for J; bases not matched to a gene: 7. This CDR3 is built from 14 residues. CDR3 DNA: TGTGCCAGTAGCACCGGGACAGACTATGAAAAACTGTTTTTT. This translates into CASSTGTDYEKLFF.

The gene calls are TRBV5-1 and TRBJ1-2; D uncertain. Germline CDR1 and CDR2: SGHRS and YFSETQ. The CDR3 is 15 residues long. Deletions cut 0 bases from V and 4 bases from J, with 13 bases between. CDR3 loop: CASSLVTGTSYGYTF. The DNA for the CDR3 is TGCGCCAGCAGCTTGGTTACCGGAACAAGCTATGGCTACACCTTC.

The CDR3 loop is CASSLSRTDGYTF. The CDR3 nucleotides are TGTGCCAGCAGTTTATCCCGAACCGATGGCTACACCTTC. The V and J genes are TRBV28 and TRBJ1-2; D gene ambiguous. V was trimmed by 1 base and J by 6 bases, leaving 9 bases between them. Germline V gene lookup returns CDR1 MDHEN and CDR2 SYDVKM. The CDR3 consists of 13 residues.

The J gene is TRBJ2-7, the V gene TRBV5-4; 9 positions match TRBD2. Germline assignment: CDR1 SGHNT and CDR2 YYREEE (reference sequence). This CDR3 has 16 residues. Losses at the gene ends were 4 bases for V and 0 bases for J; bases not matched to a gene: 8. Here the CDR3 reads CASSRTAGGLSYEQYF. For the CDR3, the DNA is TGTGCCAGCAGCCGGACAGCGGGGGGCCTCTCCTACGAGCAGTACTTC. The complete variable domain, with remaining parts taken from reference TRBV5-4 and TRBJ2-7, reads ETGVTQSPTHLIKTRGQQVTLRCSSQSGHNTVSWYQQALGQGPQFIFQYYREEENGRGNFPPRFSGLQFPNYSSELNVNALELDDSALYLCASSRTAGGLSYEQYFGPGTRLTVT.

This chain connects TRBV5-6 to TRBJ1-1; D uncertain. V lost 0 bases to trimming and J lost 6 bases, with 9 bases between them. Germline lookup yields CDR1 SGHDT and CDR2 YYEEEE. The CDR3 spans 13 residues. The CDR3 here is CASSLAGVSEAFF. CDR3 in DNA: TGTGCCAGCAGCTTGGCCGGGGTTTCTGAAGCTTTCTTT.

The chain carries TRBV27 and TRBJ1-4; TRBD1 is a possible D gene (5 bases). Germline CDR1 reads MNHEY; CDR2 reads SMNVEV (reference sequence). This CDR3 region has 15 residues. V was trimmed by 6 bases and J by 4 bases, leaving 15 bases between them. CDR3 DNA sequence: TGTGCCAGCAGCCCCAGGGCGGGGATTAATGAAAAACTGTTTTTT. It yields the protein CASSPRAGINEKLFF.

This clone has only a few counts. The V call is TRBV30, the J call TRBJ1-1; D is possibly TRBD1 (5 bases). The germline CDR1 and CDR2 sequences are GTSNPN and SVGIG (reference sequence). This CDR3 has 13 amino acids. The V end lost 0 bases, the J end lost 9 bases, and 14 bases lay between the germline ends. CDR3 in amino acids: CAWSVQVGGKAFF. CDR3 sequence (DNA): TGTGCCTGGAGTGTACAAGTGGGGGGAAAAGCTTTCTTT.

The chain links TRBV28 to TRBJ1-5; tentative D call: TRBD1 (6 bases). The CDR3 consists of 16 residues. With 3 bases removed from V and 3 bases from J, the gap between germline ends came to 15 bases. The V gene's germline CDR1 is MDHEN and CDR2 SYDVKM. CDR3 DNA sequence: TGTGCCAGCAGTTTTGAGGGGGTCAGGCCCAATCAGCCCCAGCATTTT. Translation: CASSFEGVRPNQPQHF.

The gene calls are TRBV2 and TRBJ2-7; 9 nucleotides match TRBD1. V shed 6 bases, J shed 3 bases, and the junction held 6 bases outside the gene matches. This CDR3 is 14 amino acids long. Germline CDR1 SNHLY, CDR2 FYNNEI. CDR3 sequence reads: CASRPTGGVYEQYF. In DNA form, the CDR3 reads TGTGCCAGCAGGCCCACAGGGGGCGTCTACGAGCAGTACTTC.

V usage is TRBV15 and J usage is TRBJ1-5; D perhaps matches TRBD1 (6 bases). CDR1 is LNHNV, CDR2 YYDKDF, per germline (reference sequence). The CDR3 consists of 15 residues. V was pared by 6 bases and J by 1 base, with 13 bases between. The CDR3 sequence is CATRTSQGSNQPQHF. The CDR3 DNA reads as TGTGCCACCAGAACCAGCCAGGGGAGCAATCAGCCCCAGCATTTT.